What follows are 14 T cell receptor beta chains derived from one specimen sequenced in a study of PD-1 blockade in classical Hodgkin lymphoma. Described time point: newly diagnosed, previously untreated cHL patient sample. Some clones are missing from TCRdb's copy, which holds only in-frame ones; the method was immunoSEQ multiplex PCR. The data contain 70,000 or so clones, over 90% of them singletons. The sample comprised peripheral blood mononuclear cells (PBMCs). The receptor set was obtained from a human donor with classical Hodgkin lymphoma.

This clone was detected a few times. The chain couples TRBV5-4 to TRBJ2-2; 7 bases are a match to TRBD1. The CDR3 spans 15 residues. V gave up 1 base and J gave up 3 bases; unmatched junction bases: 3. The germline gives CDR1 SGHNT, CDR2 YYREEE (reference sequence). The CDR3 sequence: CASSLIDRDTGELFF. CDR3 DNA sequence: TGTGCCAGCAGCTTGATTGACAGGGACACCGGGGAGCTGTTTTTT.

The sample holds one count of this clone. The chain carries TRBV30 and TRBJ2-1; D remains unclear. There are 14 residues in the CDR3. Trimming left V 1 base short and J 1 base short, with 8 bases between. Per germline, CDR1 GTSNPN and CDR2 SVGIG (reference sequence). The CDR3 DNA sequence: TGTGCCTGGAGTGGCTTGGTGTCCTACAATGAGCAGTTCTTC. Its translation: CAWSGLVSYNEQFF.

This rearrangement joins TRBV29-1 to TRBJ1-3; no reliable D call. The length of the CDR3 is 12 residues. Germline values: CDR1 SQVTM, CDR2 ANQGSEA. Trimming shortened V by 7 bases and J by 4 bases, and 11 bases separated the two germline ends. CDR3 DNA: TGCAGCGCGTTACTACAGGGAAACACCATATATTTT. Its protein product is CSALLQGNTIYF.

This clone was observed a few times. This rearrangement joins TRBV7-6 to TRBJ2-3; D could derive from TRBD1 or TRBD2 (5 bases each). Germline-derived CDR1 and CDR2 are SGHVS and FNYEAQ. CDR3 length: 17 residues. The V end was cut by 3 bases, the J end by 5 bases, with 21 bases between. This CDR3 is CASSFMPGPNGRDTQYF. CDR3 DNA: TGTGCCAGCAGCTTCATGCCGGGACCCAACGGCCGAGATACGCAGTATTTT.

The chain joins TRBV9 to TRBJ2-1; 7 positions match TRBD2. V lost 0 bases, J lost 7 bases, and 1 base stayed unmatched. The CDR3 has 13 residues. From germline, CDR1 is SGDLS and CDR2 YYNGEE. The DNA of the CDR3 is TGTGCCAGCAGCGTAGCCGGGGGGAATGAGCAGTTCTTC. Protein product: CASSVAGGNEQFF. The full variable domain, its missing parts supplied by reference TRBV9 and TRBJ2-1, is DSGVTQTPKHLITATGQRVTLRCSPRSGDLSVYWYQQSLDQGLQFLIQYYNGEERAKGNILERFSAQQFPDLHSELNLSSLELGDSALYFCASSVAGGNEQFFGPGTRLTVL.

This clone was seen a handful of times. The rearrangement joins TRBV19 to TRBJ2-1, with D possibly matching TRBD2 (7 bases). The CDR3 consists of 18 residues. Germline V gene sequence: CDR1 LNHDA, CDR2 SQIVND (reference sequence). V shed 5 bases and J shed 2 bases, with 22 bases lying between them. In nucleotides, the CDR3 is TGTGCCAGTAGTCGAAGGGGGAATCAGGGGAGGGCCTACAATGAGCAGTTCTTC. It codes for CASSRRGNQGRAYNEQFF.

This chain joins TRBV19 and TRBJ2-1; D remains ambiguous. The CDR3 is 11 residues long. Germline V gives CDR1 LNHDA, CDR2 SQIVND (reference sequence). The V end was cut by 5 bases, the J end by 7 bases, with 6 bases between. This CDR3 reads CASSLVNEQFF. The DNA for the CDR3 is TGTGCCAGTAGTTTAGTGAATGAGCAGTTCTTC.

The rearrangement links TRBV19 to TRBJ2-6; TRBD1 matches 8 bases. This CDR3 region has 16 residues. Germline assignment: CDR1 LNHDA and CDR2 SQIVND (reference sequence). V dropped 7 bases and J dropped 1; count of bases not matched to a gene: 6. CDR3 amino acids: CASTMRTGSGANVLTF. CDR3 in DNA: TGTGCCAGTACCATGCGGACAGGGTCTGGGGCCAACGTCCTGACTTTC.

The gene calls are TRBV4-3 and TRBJ2-7; D unclear. Germline V gene lookup returns CDR1 LGHNA and CDR2 YSLEER. This CDR3 is built from 15 residues. V gave up 3 bases and J gave up 4 bases, with 16 bases separating them. The CDR3 reads CASSQTGRLGYEQYF. DNA of the CDR3: TGCGCCAGCAGCCAGACCGGGCGGCTAGGTTACGAGCAGTACTTC.

This chain joins TRBV11-2 and TRBJ2-3; the D is unclear. The length of the CDR3 is 15 residues. V gave up 1 base and J gave up 1 base, with 9 bases separating them. Germline V gene sequence: CDR1 SGHAT, CDR2 FQNNGV. The CDR3 DNA reads TGTGCCAGCAGCTTAGTCCAGACGGGCACAGATACGCAGTATTTT. Amino acids: CASSLVQTGTDTQYF.

This rearrangement joins TRBV19 to TRBJ2-1; 8 bases align to TRBD2. Germline V lookup: CDR1 LNHDA, CDR2 SQIVND (reference sequence). CDR3 length: 17 amino acids. Unmatched junction bases numbered 9, after V lost 3 bases and J lost 2 bases. The CDR3 spells CASSIGARGGPYNEQFF. CDR3 coding DNA: TGTGCCAGTAGTATCGGGGCTCGCGGGGGGCCCTACAATGAGCAGTTCTTC.

The chain employs TRBV28 and TRBJ1-3; D unresolved. Trimming took 3 bases from V and 11 from J, leaving 11 bases between them. Germline V lookup: CDR1 MDHEN, CDR2 SYDVKM. The CDR3 has 12 amino acids. Here the CDR3 reads CASSFYGMAIYF. The CDR3 DNA sequence: TGTGCCAGCAGTTTTTATGGGATGGCCATATATTTT.

V and J are TRBV23-1 and TRBJ2-1; 13 positions match TRBD2. TRBV23-1 has ORF status, its function being uncertain. The V gene end was trimmed by 9 bases and the J gene end by 7 bases; junction bases not matched to a gene: 18. This CDR3 region has 18 residues. CDR3 in amino acids: CASKIQLGTSGMENEQFF. The CDR3 DNA reads TGCGCCAGTAAAATCCAATTAGGGACTAGCGGGATGGAAAATGAGCAGTTCTTC.

The chain joins TRBV30 to TRBJ1-3; D call uncertain. Trimming took 3 bases from V and 0 from J, leaving 0 bases between them. CDR3 length: 11 amino acids. Germline V lookup: CDR1 GTSNPN, CDR2 SVGIG (reference sequence). CDR3: CAWSSGNTIYF. Here the CDR3 DNA reads TGTGCCTGGAGCTCTGGAAACACCATATATTTT.